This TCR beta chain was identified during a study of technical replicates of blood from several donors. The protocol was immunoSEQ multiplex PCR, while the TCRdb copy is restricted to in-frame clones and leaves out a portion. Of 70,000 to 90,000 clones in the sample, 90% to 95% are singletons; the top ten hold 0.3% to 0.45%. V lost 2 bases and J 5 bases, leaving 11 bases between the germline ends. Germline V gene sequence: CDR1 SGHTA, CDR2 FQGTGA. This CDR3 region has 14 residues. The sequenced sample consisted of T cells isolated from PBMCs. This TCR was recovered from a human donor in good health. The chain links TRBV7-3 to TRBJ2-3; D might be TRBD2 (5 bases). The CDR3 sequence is CASSLVGVGDTQYF. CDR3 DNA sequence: TGTGCCAGCAGCTTAGTGGGAGTTGGAGATACGCAGTATTTT.